The clone carrying this T cell receptor beta chain has more than one count but fewer than ten. Its matching antigen is unknown. Several immunoSEQ plates held equal portions of the genomic DNA taken from each subset. The method was immunoSEQ multiplex PCR; TCRdb's version includes in-frame clones alone and lacks a portion of them. The data contain 2.3 million or so clones, 85% to 95% of them singletons. The ends were cut back, 0 bases at V and 3 bases at J, with 8 bases in the middle. The CDR3 runs to 14 residues. Germline V gene lookup returns CDR1 MNHEY and CDR2 SVGAGI. This record comes from a study of shared clonotypes between healthy human individuals. Regarding the study as a whole: Compared with memory subsets, naive subsets generally had larger estimated richness.

The specimen sequenced was naive CD4+ T cells from PBMCs. Subset indicated: CD45RA+ positively selected. This clonotype originated in a man aged 18-30 years in good health. Some clones in this sample may be carry-over from other donors' samples. The V call is TRBV6-5, the J call TRBJ1-2; possibly TRBD1 for D (5 bases). The CDR3 bases are TGTGCCAGCAGTTACTCGTGGGACGACTATGGCTACACCTTC. Protein product: CASSYSWDDYGYTF.